Listed here are 22 T cell receptor beta chains from one sample, sequenced in a study of blood T cell repertoires in COVID-19. Generated by immunoSEQ multiplex PCR, the TCRdb table keeps only in-frame clones and is missing some. The sample carries about 250,000 clones, about nine tenths recorded once. The sample was peripheral blood. The receptors come from a woman aged 60 to 75 who had recovered from COVID-19.

The V and J genes are TRBV7-2 and TRBJ1-5; D gene ambiguous. The CDR3 runs 13 residues. Germline lookup yields CDR1 SGHTA and CDR2 FQGNSA. Trimming removed 3 bases from V and 5 bases from J, with 8 bases in between. CDR3 region: CASSFMDYQPQHF. The CDR3 DNA follows: TGTGCCAGCAGCTTCATGGACTATCAGCCCCAGCATTTT.

The genes are TRBV19 and TRBJ2-5, with TRBD2 identical over 11 bases. The CDR3 totals 18 residues. The germline V gene encodes CDR1 LNHDA and CDR2 SQIVND (reference sequence). V shed 3 bases and J 1 base; nucleotides not matched to a gene: 10. The CDR3 DNA follows: TGTGCCAGTAGTATTGGGTTAGCGGGGGGGCCATTCCAAGAGACCCAGTACTTC. Amino acids: CASSIGLAGGPFQETQYF.

V usage is TRBV6-1 and J usage is TRBJ1-4, with 8 nucleotides matching TRBD1. Germline V gene sequence: CDR1 MNHNS, CDR2 SASEGT. This CDR3 has 16 residues. Germline trimming cut 3 bases from V and 5 bases from J; bases unmatched to any gene: 8. CDR3 DNA sequence: TGTGCCAGCAGTGATAAAGGACAGGGTTTAAATGAAAAACTGTTTTTT. Translation: CASSDKGQGLNEKLFF.

The V gene is TRBV25-1, the J gene TRBJ2-1; 11 bases match TRBD1. This CDR3 has 17 residues. Trimming cost V 4 bases and J 8 bases; bases outside gene matches: 13. Germline CDR1 is MGHDK and CDR2 is SYGVNS. CDR3 DNA sequence: TGTGCCAGCAGTGCGCATGGCGGGACAGGGGGGACAGATGAGCAGTTCTTC. It encodes CASSAHGGTGGTDEQFF.

This clone was recorded once. The chain recombines TRBV5-1 with TRBJ2-2; the match to TRBD2 covers 10 bases. The CDR3 extends over 18 amino acids. Losses at the gene ends were 2 bases for V and 4 bases for J; bases not matched to a gene: 11. Germline-derived CDR1 and CDR2 are SGHRS and YFSETQ. DNA of the CDR3: TGCGCCAGCAGCTTATCGTCTAGCGGGGGTTCTACCACCGGGGAGCTGTTTTTT. It translates to CASSLSSSGGSTTGELFF.

The chain is built from TRBV7-3 and TRBJ2-1; possible D gene TRBD1, 6 bases. The CDR3 covers 14 residues. The germline V and J ends were trimmed by 2 bases and 5 bases, with 10 bases remaining between them. Looked up from germline, CDR1 is SGHTA and CDR2 is FQGTGA. The CDR3 is CASSLSGTNNEQFF. DNA of the CDR3: TGTGCCAGCAGCTTATCCGGGACAAACAATGAGCAGTTCTTC.

The rearrangement links TRBV7-9 to TRBJ1-6; 8 bases agree with TRBD1. V lost 5 bases, J lost 10 bases, and 7 bases stayed unmatched. The CDR3 loop spans 14 amino acids. Germline values: CDR1 SEHNR, CDR2 FQNEAQ (reference sequence). CDR3 sequence: CASSAGGLGSPLHF. The CDR3 nucleotides read TGTGCCAGCAGCGCAGGGGGCTTGGGCTCACCCCTCCACTTT.

This chain links TRBV7-9 with TRBJ1-6, with 7 bases that match TRBD1. Germline-derived CDR1 and CDR2 are SEHNR and FQNEAQ (reference sequence). Trimming cost V 5 bases and J 7 bases; bases outside gene matches: 14. The CDR3 extends over 17 amino acids. This CDR3 reads CASSRQPFDRENSPLHF. The CDR3 nucleotides are TGTGCCAGCAGCCGACAGCCCTTCGACAGGGAGAATTCACCCCTCCACTTT.

The CDR3 region has the DNA TGTGCCAGCAGCCCCCGGAGACAGGGGAACACAGATACGCAGTATTTT. It is translated as CASSPRRQGNTDTQYF. This rearrangement joins TRBV7-2 to TRBJ2-3, with 8 nucleotides matching TRBD1. Germline V gene sequence: CDR1 SGHTA, CDR2 FQGNSA. Germline trimming cut 5 bases from V and 2 bases from J; bases unmatched to any gene: 9. CDR3 size: 16 residues.

The chain carries TRBV11-2 and TRBJ2-7, with TRBD2 as a possible D gene (5 bases). Germline V lookup: CDR1 SGHAT, CDR2 FQNNGV. V was cut by 4 bases and J by 4 bases, with 5 bases left in between. The length of the CDR3 is 11 residues. Here the CDR3 reads CASSSGYEQYF. The CDR3 DNA follows: TGTGCCAGCAGCTCGGGATACGAGCAGTACTTC.

The CDR3 protein is CASSLGGSGGLHF. The CDR3 DNA is TGTGCCAGCAGCTTAGGGGGCTCAGGGGGATTACACTTT. The chain is built from TRBV7-2 and TRBJ1-6; 7 nucleotides align to TRBD1. Germline CDR1 is SGHTA and CDR2 is FQGNSA. V shed 1 base and J 19 bases; nucleotides not matched to a gene: 10. The CDR3 consists of 13 residues.

This clone was detected only a few times. V usage is TRBV5-1 and J usage is TRBJ2-2, with D possibly being TRBD2 (6 bases). Trimming removed 2 bases from V and 7 bases from J, with 9 bases in between. From germline, CDR1 is SGHRS and CDR2 YFSETQ. This CDR3 comprises 13 residues. DNA for the CDR3: TGCGCCAGCAGCTTAGCGGGTGGCGGGGAGCTGTTTTTT. This encodes CASSLAGGGELFF.

The V gene is TRBV4-2, the J gene TRBJ2-3, with 11 bases matching TRBD2. The germline gives CDR1 LGHNA, CDR2 YNFKEQ. CDR3 size: 21 residues. Trimming at V came to 4 bases and at J to 5 bases, leaving 23 bases not matched to a gene. Here the CDR3 reads CASSPHKGSGGAFSGGDTQYF. The CDR3 DNA sequence: TGTGCCAGCAGCCCCCACAAGGGTAGCGGGGGGGCCTTCTCGGGTGGAGATACGCAGTATTTT.

This clone was picked up one time. The chain recombines TRBV3-1 (or the pseudogene TRBV3-2) with TRBJ2-2; possibly TRBD1 for D (6 bases). With 6 bases removed from V and 0 bases from J, the gap between germline ends came to 20 bases. The CDR3 is 18 amino acids. Germline CDR1 LGHDT, CDR2 YNNKEL (reference sequence). CDR3 sequence: CASRPALGATPNTGELFF. The CDR3 bases are TGTGCCAGCAGACCCGCTCTGGGGGCGACCCCGAACACCGGGGAGCTGTTTTTT.

V gene TRBV2 combines with J gene TRBJ2-3; 7 nucleotides line up with TRBD1. The V gene end was trimmed by 6 bases and the J gene end by 0 bases; junction bases not matched to a gene: 3. Germline CDR1 reads SNHLY; CDR2 reads FYNNEI. This CDR3 contains 14 residues. The CDR3 nucleotides read TGTGCCAGCAGGTCCAGGGGGAGCACAGATACGCAGTATTTT. Protein product: CASRSRGSTDTQYF.

This sequence joins TRBV5-1 and TRBJ2-7; 9 bases map to TRBD1. The CDR3 is 15 amino acids. J gave up 5 bases and V 4 bases, and 10 bases lay outside the gene matches. Germline values: CDR1 SGHRS, CDR2 YFSETQ. The CDR3 nucleotides are TGCGCCAGCAGCCCCGGGACAGGGAGGGGCAACGAGCAGTACTTC. This gives the protein CASSPGTGRGNEQYF.

The chain uses TRBV5-1 and TRBJ1-1; D perhaps matches TRBD1 (5 bases). Germline V gene lookup returns CDR1 SGHRS and CDR2 YFSETQ. CDR3 length: 13 amino acids. Trimming took off 0 bases at V and 6 bases at J, with 9 bases between the two ends. This chain's CDR3 is CASSLAPGAEAFF. CDR3 coding DNA: TGCGCCAGCAGCTTGGCTCCGGGGGCTGAAGCTTTCTTT.

The rearrangement links TRBV4-3 to TRBJ1-4, with 9 bases fitting TRBD1. CDR3 length: 15 residues. V lost 4 bases and J lost 5; bases outside the gene matches: 5. Germline V lookup: CDR1 LGHNA, CDR2 YSLEER. The DNA of the CDR3 is TGCGCCAGCAGCCTCAACAGGGGGCGGAATGAAAAACTGTTTTTT. Its translation is CASSLNRGRNEKLFF.

The V gene is TRBV3-1 (or the pseudogene TRBV3-2), the J gene TRBJ2-7; 8 nucleotides line up with TRBD1. From germline, CDR1 is LGHDT and CDR2 YNNKEL (reference sequence). The length of the CDR3 is 14 residues. The J segment lost 4 bases and the V segment lost 3 bases, leaving 5 bases of the junction unmatched. CDR3 sequence reads: CASSHRDRWYEQYF. CDR3 in DNA: TGTGCCAGCAGCCACCGGGACAGGTGGTACGAGCAGTACTTC.

CDR3 in DNA: TGCGCCAGCCTCTTCGTAGTGGGACTACAATCAGGGGATACGCAGTATTTT. Amino acid sequence: CASLFVVGLQSGDTQYF. V usage is TRBV10-1 and J usage is TRBJ2-3; TRBD2 aligns across 7 bases. CDR1 is WNHNN and CDR2 is SYGVQD in the germline V gene (reference sequence). V shed 8 bases, J shed 6 bases, and the junction held 20 bases outside the gene matches. The CDR3 has 17 residues.

The chain has TRBV5-6 and TRBJ2-3; no clear D. With 0 bases removed from V and 0 bases from J, the gap between germline ends came to 8 bases. Germline values: CDR1 SGHDT, CDR2 YYEEEE. The CDR3 contains 15 residues. The CDR3 nucleotides read TGTGCCAGCAGCTTGGATAGATTTAGCACAGATACGCAGTATTTT. This encodes CASSLDRFSTDTQYF. Full variable domain (rest looked up from reference TRBV5-6 and TRBJ2-3): DAGVTQSPTHLIKTRGQQVTLRCSPKSGHDTVSWYQQALGQGPQFIFQYYEEEERQRGNFPDRFSGHQFPNYSSELNVNALLLGDSALYLCASSLDRFSTDTQYFGPGTRLTVL.

The gene calls are TRBV11-3 and TRBJ2-1; TRBD1 might be the D (5 bases). The length of the CDR3 is 14 residues. Trimming left V 4 bases short and J 5 bases short, with 12 bases between. Germline V CDR1 and CDR2: SGHNT, YENEEA. The CDR3 loop is CASSWGGTNNEQFF. The CDR3 coding sequence is TGTGCCAGCAGCTGGGGCGGAACCAACAATGAGCAGTTCTTC.